The subject of this entry is one T cell receptor (beta chain). The target antigen is unknown. Investigators prepared the TCR beta libraries by applying iRepertoire HTBI primers and Arm-PCR of CDR3 regions. Via MiXCR, TCRdb re-called the multiplex PCR reads, giving one row per CDR3 protein. The repertoire holds 620,000 or so distinct CDR3 sequences, with under 20% as singletons. This sample is drawn from a study of regulatory T cells in long-lasting Graves disease. Study conclusions and caveats: With persistent disease, TRBV28, TRBJ1-2 and TRBJ2-5 were the favored segments. Those with persistent disease had in common more public clonotypes (2,741) than new patients (approximately 970).

Germline V gene sequence: CDR1 DFQATT, CDR2 SNEGSKA (reference sequence). The V gene end was trimmed by 6 bases and the J gene end by 10 bases; junction bases not matched to a gene: 14. This CDR3 contains 14 residues. Described time point: newly diagnosed GD, antithyroid drugs for less than 3 months. PBMCs provided the RNA from which the TCR library was made. All patients originated from an endocrinology department located in Xi'an, China. The sample was also linked to a second study, of T cells in Graves' hyperthyroidism and ophthalmopathy.

The rearrangement links TRBV20-1 to TRBJ1-4; 7 positions match TRBD1. Sequencing used peripheral blood mononuclear cells (PBMCs), obtained at new diagnosis, from a patient treated with antithyroid drugs. This clonotype originated in a woman aged 25-40 years with Graves disease. Here the CDR3 DNA reads TGCAGTGCCCCTGACAGGGTTAATACCGGAAAACTGTTTTTT. This sequence encodes CSAPDRVNTGKLFF.